This TCR beta chain was recorded in a study of control samples from healthy donors and cancer patients. CDR1 KGHSH and CDR2 LQKENI come from the germline V gene. V lost 3 bases, J lost 4 bases, and 9 bases lay in between. The CDR3 consists of 14 residues. The repertoire was sequenced with immunoSEQ multiplex PCR; TCRdb's copy has only in-frame clones and lacks some. Of 390,000 or so clones listed, 75% to 95% were seen once; the top ten hold 6% to 7%. A few counts support this clone. The receptor's source is a man in his forties or fifties with head and neck cancer. The sequencing input was PBMCs. The rearrangement joins TRBV18 to TRBJ1-4; no clear D. CDR3 protein: CASSPRRDNEKLFF. In DNA form, the CDR3 reads TGTGCCAGCTCACCGCGCCGGGATAATGAAAAACTGTTTTTT.